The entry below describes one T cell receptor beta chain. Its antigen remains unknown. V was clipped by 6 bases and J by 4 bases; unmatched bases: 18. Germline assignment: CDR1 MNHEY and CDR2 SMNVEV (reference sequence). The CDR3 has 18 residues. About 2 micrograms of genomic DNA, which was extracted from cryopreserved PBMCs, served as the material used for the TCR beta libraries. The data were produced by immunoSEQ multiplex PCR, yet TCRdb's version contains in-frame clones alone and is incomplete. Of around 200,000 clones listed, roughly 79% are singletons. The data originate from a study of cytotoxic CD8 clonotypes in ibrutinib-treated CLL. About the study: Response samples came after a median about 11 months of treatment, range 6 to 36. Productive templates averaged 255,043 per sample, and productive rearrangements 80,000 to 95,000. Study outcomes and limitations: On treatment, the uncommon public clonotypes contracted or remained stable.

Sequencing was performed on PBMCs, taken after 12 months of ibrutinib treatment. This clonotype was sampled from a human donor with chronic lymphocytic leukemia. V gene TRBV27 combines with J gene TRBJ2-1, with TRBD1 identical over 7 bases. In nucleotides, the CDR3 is TGTGCCAGCAGCCTGCAGGGGGACACCTACCGTTCGTACAATGAGCAGTTCTTC. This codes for CASSLQGDTYRSYNEQFF.